This T cell receptor beta chain appears in the sequencing data of a study of beta chain features in type 1 diabetes. Overall study results and limits: With patients and controls alike, PCR might favor shorter templates to an equal degree. TCRB CDR3s were moderately but significantly shorter in Type 1 diabetes patients in all four CD4+ subsets.

This clone was counted a few times. Antigen: not known. One heparinised blood draw, averaging about 120 mL, came from each donor. Expressed TCRB transcripts were sequenced, since all the RNA that had been isolated was reverse transcribed. Regulatory, naive and central memory T cell samples averaged roughly 4 million reads. Sequencing was performed with immunoSEQ multiplex PCR; in TCRdb, only in-frame clones are kept and a portion is missing. The sample contains around 140,000 clones, 9% of which appear only once. Sequencing was carried out using central memory CD4+ T cells from blood. This clonotype was obtained from a man aged 25 to 40 with type 1 diabetes.

In nucleotides, the CDR3 is TGTGCCAGCTCCTGGACAGAGGCCATGAACACTGAAGCTTTCTTT. Its protein product is CASSWTEAMNTEAFF. This sequence joins TRBV18 and TRBJ1-1, with TRBD1 as a possible D gene (6 bases). Germline-derived CDR1 and CDR2 are KGHSH and LQKENI. The V end was cut by 6 bases, the J end by 0 bases, with 14 bases between. The CDR3 covers 15 residues.